This T cell receptor beta chain was captured by sequencing in a study of fetal regulatory T cell absence and autoimmunity. The ends were cut back, 6 bases at V and 3 bases at J, with 16 bases in the middle. From germline, CDR1 is MNHEY and CDR2 SVGAGI. The CDR3 is 15 residues long. Data came from immunoSEQ multiplex PCR; TCRdb stores just in-frame clones and leaves some out. The sample yields 85,000 to 100,000 clones, about 78% seen once. The receptor comes from a male donor with IPEX syndrome. The V gene is TRBV6-5, the J gene TRBJ2-3; TRBD2 is a possible D gene (6 bases). Specimen: pancreas tissue. CDR3 DNA: TGTGCCAGCAGCTTGCTTGGGGACTCGACAGATACGCAGTATTTT. Its protein product is CASSLLGDSTDTQYF.